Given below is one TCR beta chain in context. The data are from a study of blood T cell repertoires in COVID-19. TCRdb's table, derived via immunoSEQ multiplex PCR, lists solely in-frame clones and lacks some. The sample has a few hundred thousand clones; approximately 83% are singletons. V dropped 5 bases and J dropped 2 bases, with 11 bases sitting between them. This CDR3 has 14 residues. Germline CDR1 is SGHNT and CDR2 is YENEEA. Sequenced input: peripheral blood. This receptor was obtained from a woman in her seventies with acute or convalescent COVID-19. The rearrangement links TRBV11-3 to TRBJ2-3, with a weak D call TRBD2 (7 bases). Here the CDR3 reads CASSRGAPTDTQYF. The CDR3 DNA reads TGTGCCAGCAGCCGGGGGGCCCCCACAGATACGCAGTATTTT.